This paragraph reports one TCR beta chain. Its antigen is as yet unknown. The data originate from a study of T cell responses to AZD1222 COVID-19 vaccine. Study-wide findings and caveats: Spike regions recognized by vaccine-associated CD4 TCRs spanned the protein, led by 160-218 and 743-854. Among the donors, most were white British and more were female, and clonal diversity was possibly underestimated. After two AZD1222 doses, spike-specific TCR breadth and depth rose versus day 0.

The repertoire was sequenced with immunoSEQ multiplex PCR; TCRdb's copy has only in-frame clones and lacks some. In the table there are 180,000 or so clones, approximately 90% of which are singletons. The germline V gene has CDR1 GTSNPN and CDR2 SVGIG (reference sequence). This CDR3 spans 14 amino acids. V was clipped by 3 bases and J by 6 bases; unmatched bases: 9. The chain couples TRBV30 to TRBJ2-3; 7 bases line up with TRBD1. Sequencing was performed on peripheral blood, taken 28 days after the second AZD1222 dose. The sequence was collected from an adult who received the AZD1222 COVID-19 vaccine. The CDR3 region is CAWRGKGALDTQYF. The CDR3 DNA reads TGTGCCTGGAGGGGTAAGGGGGCATTGGATACGCAGTATTTT.